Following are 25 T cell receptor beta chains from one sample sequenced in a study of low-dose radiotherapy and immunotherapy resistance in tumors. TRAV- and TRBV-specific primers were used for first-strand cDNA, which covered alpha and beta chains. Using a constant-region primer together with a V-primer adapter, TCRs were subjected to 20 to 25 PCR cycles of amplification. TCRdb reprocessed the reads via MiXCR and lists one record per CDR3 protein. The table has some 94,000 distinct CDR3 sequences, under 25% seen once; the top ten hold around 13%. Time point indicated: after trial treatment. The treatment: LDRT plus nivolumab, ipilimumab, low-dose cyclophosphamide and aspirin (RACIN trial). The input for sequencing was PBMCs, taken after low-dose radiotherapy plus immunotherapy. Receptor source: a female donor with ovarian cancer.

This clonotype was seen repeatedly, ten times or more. CDR3 sequence: CASRTLAPGGKTQYF. The CDR3 nucleotides are TGTGCCAGCAGAACCCTGGCTCCTGGGGGGAAGACCCAGTACTTC. V usage is TRBV28 and J usage is TRBJ2-5; D perhaps matches TRBD2 (6 bases). Germline V gene sequence: CDR1 MDHEN, CDR2 SYDVKM. V was clipped by 6 bases and J by 6 bases, with 20 bases between them. CDR3 size: 15 residues.

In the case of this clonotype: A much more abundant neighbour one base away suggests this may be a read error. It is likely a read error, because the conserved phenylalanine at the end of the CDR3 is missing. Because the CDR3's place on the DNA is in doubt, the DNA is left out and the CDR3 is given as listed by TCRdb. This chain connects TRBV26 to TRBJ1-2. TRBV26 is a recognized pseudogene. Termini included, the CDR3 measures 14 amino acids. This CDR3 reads CASSLIEMNYGYTS.

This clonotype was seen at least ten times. The CDR3 here is CASSETILRNQPQHF. CDR3 bases: TGCGCCAGCAGTGAAACGATCCTTCGGAATCAGCCCCAGCATTTT. The gene calls are TRBV10-2 and TRBJ1-5; D unclear. Germline-derived CDR1 and CDR2 are WSHSY and SAAADI. V was shortened by 3 bases and J by 4 bases, with 13 bases between the two germline ends. The CDR3 loop spans 15 amino acids.

The CDR3 nucleotides are TGTGCCACCAGCCGGAGTAACAGGGTTTCGGGAACTGAAGCTTTCTTT. This encodes CATSRSNRVSGTEAFF. The chain carries TRBV15 and TRBJ1-1, with a possible D match to TRBD1 (6 bases). Germline V gene lookup returns CDR1 LNHNV and CDR2 YYDKDF (reference sequence). Trimming stripped 5 bases from V and 5 bases from J, with 21 bases between. The CDR3 has 16 residues.

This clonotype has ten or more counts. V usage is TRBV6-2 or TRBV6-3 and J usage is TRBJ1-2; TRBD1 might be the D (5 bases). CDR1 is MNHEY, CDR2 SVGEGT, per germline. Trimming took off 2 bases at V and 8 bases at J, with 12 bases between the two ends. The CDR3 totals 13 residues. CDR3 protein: CASSYRAGTGYTF. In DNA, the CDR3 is TGTGCCAGCAGTTACCGCGCAGGGACGGGCTACACCTTC.

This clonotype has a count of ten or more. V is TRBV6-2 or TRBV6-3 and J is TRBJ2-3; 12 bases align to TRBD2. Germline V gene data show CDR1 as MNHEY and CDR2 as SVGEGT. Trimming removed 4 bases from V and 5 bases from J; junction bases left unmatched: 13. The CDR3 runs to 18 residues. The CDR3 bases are TGTGCCAGCAGTTCCAATACTCTAGCGGGGGGGCTAGGAGATACGCAGTATTTT. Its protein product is CASSSNTLAGGLGDTQYF.

Here the CDR3 DNA reads TGTGCCAGGTCAGGGGCGGGAGCCTCCTACAATGAGCAGTTCTTC. This codes for CARSGAGASYNEQFF. The chain combines TRBV28 with TRBJ2-1, with D possibly being TRBD2 (7 bases). The CDR3 covers 15 residues. The germline V gene encodes CDR1 MDHEN and CDR2 SYDVKM. The V end lost 9 bases, the J end lost 0 bases, and 15 bases lay between the germline ends.

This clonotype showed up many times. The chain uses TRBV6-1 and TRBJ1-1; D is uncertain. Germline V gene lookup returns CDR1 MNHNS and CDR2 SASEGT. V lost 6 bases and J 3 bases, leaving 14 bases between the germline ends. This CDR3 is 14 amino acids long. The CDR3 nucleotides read TGTGCCAGCAGCCCTACTTGGGTGGACACTGAAGCTTTCTTT. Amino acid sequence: CASSPTWVDTEAFF.

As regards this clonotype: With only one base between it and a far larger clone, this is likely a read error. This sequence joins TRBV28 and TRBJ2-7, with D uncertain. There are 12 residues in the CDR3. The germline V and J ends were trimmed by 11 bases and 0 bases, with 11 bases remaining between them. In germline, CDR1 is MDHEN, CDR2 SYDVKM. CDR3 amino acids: CASSSDSYEQYF. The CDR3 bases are TGTGCCTCCAGCAGCGACTCCTACGAGCAGTACTTC.

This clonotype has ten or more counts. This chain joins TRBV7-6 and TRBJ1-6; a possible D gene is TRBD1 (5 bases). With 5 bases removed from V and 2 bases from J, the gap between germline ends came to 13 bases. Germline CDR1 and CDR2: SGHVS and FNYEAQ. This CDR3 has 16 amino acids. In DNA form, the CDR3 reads TGTGCCAGCAGCCCCGACAGTCTAACCTATAATTCACCCCTCCACTTT. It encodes CASSPDSLTYNSPLHF.

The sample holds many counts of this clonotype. The CDR3 DNA follows: TGCAGCGTTGCGTTAGCAGAAAGCTATGGCTACACCTTC. Protein sequence: CSVALAESYGYTF. The chain joins TRBV29-1 to TRBJ1-2, with D uncertain. The V and J ends lost 4 bases and 4 bases respectively, with 13 bases between them. This CDR3 is 13 amino acids long. CDR1 and CDR2 (germline): SQVTM, ANQGSEA.

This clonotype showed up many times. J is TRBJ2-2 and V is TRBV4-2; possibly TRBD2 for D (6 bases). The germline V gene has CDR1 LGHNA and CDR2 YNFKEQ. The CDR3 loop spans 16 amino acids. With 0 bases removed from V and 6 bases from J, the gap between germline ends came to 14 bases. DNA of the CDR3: TGTGCCAGCAGCCAAGATATGGGAGCGGGCGCCGGGGAGCTGTTTTTT. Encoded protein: CASSQDMGAGAGELFF.

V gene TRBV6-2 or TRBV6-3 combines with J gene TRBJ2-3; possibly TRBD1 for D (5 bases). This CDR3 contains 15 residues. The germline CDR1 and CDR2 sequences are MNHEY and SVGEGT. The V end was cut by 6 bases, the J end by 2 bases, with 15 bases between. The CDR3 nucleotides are TGTGCCAGCAGCCCTTCCACAGGTTCCACAGATACGCAGTATTTT. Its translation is CASSPSTGSTDTQYF.

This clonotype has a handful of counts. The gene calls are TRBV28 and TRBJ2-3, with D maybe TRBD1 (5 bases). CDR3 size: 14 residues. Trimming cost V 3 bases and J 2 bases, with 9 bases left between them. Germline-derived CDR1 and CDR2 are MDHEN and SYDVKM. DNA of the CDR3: TGTGCCAGCAGTTTCGCAGGGATCACAGATACGCAGTATTTT. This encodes CASSFAGITDTQYF.

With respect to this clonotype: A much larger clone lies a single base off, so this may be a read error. The CDR3 sequence: CASSSGLAGPGETHYF. The CDR3 bases are TGTGCCAGCAGCTCGGGACTAGCGGGGCCGGGGGAGACCCACTACTTC. The chain has TRBV7-9 and TRBJ2-5, with 13 bases lining up with TRBD2. The CDR3 spans 16 residues. Germline V gene sequence: CDR1 SEHNR, CDR2 FQNEAQ (reference sequence).

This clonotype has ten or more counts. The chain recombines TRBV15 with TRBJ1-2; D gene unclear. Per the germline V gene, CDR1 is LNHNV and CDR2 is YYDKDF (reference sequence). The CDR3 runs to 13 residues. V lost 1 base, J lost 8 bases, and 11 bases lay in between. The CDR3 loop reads CATSRARLGGYTF. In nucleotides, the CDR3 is TGTGCCACCAGCAGAGCGCGCCTGGGGGGCTACACCTTC.

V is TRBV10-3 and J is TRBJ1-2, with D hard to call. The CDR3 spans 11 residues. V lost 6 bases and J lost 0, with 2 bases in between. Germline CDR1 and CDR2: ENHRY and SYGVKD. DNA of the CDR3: TGTGCCATCAGGGCTAACTATGGCTACACCTTC. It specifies CAIRANYGYTF.

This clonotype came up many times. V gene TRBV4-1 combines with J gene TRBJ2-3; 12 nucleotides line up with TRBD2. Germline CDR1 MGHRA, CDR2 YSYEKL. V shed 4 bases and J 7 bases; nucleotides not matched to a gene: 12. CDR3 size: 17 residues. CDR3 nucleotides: TGCGCCAGCAGCCTCAGCCCCCTAGCGGGAGGGCCGAATACGCAGTATTTT. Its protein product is CASSLSPLAGGPNTQYF.

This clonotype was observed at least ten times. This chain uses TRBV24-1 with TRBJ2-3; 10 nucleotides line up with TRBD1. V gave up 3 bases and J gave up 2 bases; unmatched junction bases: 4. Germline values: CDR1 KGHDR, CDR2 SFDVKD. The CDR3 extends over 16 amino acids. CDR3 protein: CATSDAGTGATDTQYF. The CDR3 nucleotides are TGTGCCACCAGTGATGCCGGGACAGGGGCCACAGATACGCAGTATTTT.

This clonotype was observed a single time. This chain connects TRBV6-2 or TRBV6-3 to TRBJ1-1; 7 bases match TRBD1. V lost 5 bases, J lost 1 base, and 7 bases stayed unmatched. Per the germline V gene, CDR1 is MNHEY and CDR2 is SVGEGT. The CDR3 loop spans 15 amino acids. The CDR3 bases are TGTGCCAGCAGTACTCCAGGGGGTCGGAACACTGAAGCTTTCTTT. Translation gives CASSTPGGRNTEAFF.

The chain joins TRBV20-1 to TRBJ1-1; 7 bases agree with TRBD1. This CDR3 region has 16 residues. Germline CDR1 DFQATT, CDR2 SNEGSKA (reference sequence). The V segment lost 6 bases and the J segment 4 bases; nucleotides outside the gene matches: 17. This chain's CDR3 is CSATKRGGDSGTEAFF. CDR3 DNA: TGCAGTGCAACCAAAAGGGGGGGGGACAGTGGCACTGAAGCTTTCTTT.

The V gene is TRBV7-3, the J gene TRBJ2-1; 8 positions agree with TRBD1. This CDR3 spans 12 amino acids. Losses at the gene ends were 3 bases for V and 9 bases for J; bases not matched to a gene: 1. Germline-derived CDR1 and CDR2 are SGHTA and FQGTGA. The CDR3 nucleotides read TGTGCCAGCAGCTTCACAGGGGGTGAGCAGTTCTTC. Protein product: CASSFTGGEQFF.

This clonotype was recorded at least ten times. CDR3 sequence reads: CATSDRPHSGRAGELFF. CDR3 sequence (DNA): TGTGCCACCAGTGACCGCCCCCATAGCGGGAGAGCCGGGGAGCTGTTTTTT. The chain combines TRBV24-1 with TRBJ2-2, with 9 bases matching TRBD2. With 4 bases clipped from V and 6 bases from J, the junction kept 11 bases outside the gene matches. The CDR3 runs to 17 residues. The germline V gene encodes CDR1 KGHDR and CDR2 SFDVKD.

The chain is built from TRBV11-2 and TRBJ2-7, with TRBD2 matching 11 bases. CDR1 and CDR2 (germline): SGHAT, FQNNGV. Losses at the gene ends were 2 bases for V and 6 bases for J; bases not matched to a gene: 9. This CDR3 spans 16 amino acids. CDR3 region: CASSLLLLAGAGEQYF. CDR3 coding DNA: TGTGCCAGCAGCTTATTGTTACTAGCGGGAGCAGGCGAGCAGTACTTC.

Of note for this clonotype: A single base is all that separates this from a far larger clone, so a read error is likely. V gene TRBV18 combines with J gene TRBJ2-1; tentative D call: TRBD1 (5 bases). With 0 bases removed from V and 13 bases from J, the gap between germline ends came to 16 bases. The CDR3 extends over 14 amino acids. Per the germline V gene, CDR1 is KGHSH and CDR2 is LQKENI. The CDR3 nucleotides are TGTGCCAGCTCACCACCGGGGCGGAAAGAGACCCAGTTCTTC. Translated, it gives CASSPPGRKETQFF.